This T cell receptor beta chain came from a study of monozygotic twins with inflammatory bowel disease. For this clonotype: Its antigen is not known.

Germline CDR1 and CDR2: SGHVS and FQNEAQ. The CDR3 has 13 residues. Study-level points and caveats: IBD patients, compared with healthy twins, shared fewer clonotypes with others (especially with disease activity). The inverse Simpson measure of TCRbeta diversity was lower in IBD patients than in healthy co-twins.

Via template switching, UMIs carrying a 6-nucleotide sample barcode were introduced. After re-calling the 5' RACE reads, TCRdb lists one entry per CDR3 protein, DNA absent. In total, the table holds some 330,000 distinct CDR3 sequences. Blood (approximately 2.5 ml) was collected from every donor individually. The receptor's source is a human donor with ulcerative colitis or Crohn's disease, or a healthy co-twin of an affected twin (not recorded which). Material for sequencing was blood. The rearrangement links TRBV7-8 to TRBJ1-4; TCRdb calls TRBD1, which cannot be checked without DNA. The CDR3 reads CASSKGLGEKLFF.